Sequencing of this T cell receptor beta chain was carried out in a study of prognosis after radiotherapy for stage I lung cancer. Researchers used two-round multiplex PCR to amplify TCR beta CDR3 starting from genomic DNA. During first-round PCR, primers specific to each TRBV and TRBJ gene were used. TCRdb reprocessed the multiplex PCR reads via MiXCR and lists one record per CDR3 protein. The table records over 11,000 distinct CDR3 sequences, 25% to 35% of them present only once. The germline V gene encodes CDR1 MNHEY and CDR2 SVGAGI. This CDR3 contains 15 residues. V lost 0 bases and J lost 6; bases outside the gene matches: 3. This clonotype was seen at least ten times.

The chain is built from TRBV6-5 and TRBJ1-1, with 11 bases fitting TRBD1. Sequences were derived from PBMCs, sampled before or after stereotactic body radiation therapy (not recorded which). The clonotype originates from a donor aged 50 or older with non-small cell lung cancer. The CDR3 here is CASSYSGQGVSEAFF. The CDR3 DNA reads as TGTGCCAGCAGTTACTCGGGACAGGGGGTATCTGAAGCTTTCTTT.